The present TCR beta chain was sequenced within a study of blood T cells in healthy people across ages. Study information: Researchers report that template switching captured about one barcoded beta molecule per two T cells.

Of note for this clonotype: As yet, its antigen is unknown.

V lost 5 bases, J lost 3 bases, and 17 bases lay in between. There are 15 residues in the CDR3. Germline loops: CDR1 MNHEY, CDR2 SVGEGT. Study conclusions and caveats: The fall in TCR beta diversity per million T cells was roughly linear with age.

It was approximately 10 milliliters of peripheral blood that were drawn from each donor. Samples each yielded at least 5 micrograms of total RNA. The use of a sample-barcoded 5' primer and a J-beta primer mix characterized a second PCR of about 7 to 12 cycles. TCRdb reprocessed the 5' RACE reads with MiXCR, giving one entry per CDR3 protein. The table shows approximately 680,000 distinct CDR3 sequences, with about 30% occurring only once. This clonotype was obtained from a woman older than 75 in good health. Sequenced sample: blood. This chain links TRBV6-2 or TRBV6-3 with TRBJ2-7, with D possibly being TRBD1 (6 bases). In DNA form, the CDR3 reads TGTGCCAGCAGTCTTAGAAGGGGGTCCCGCTACGAGCAGTACTTC. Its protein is CASSLRRGSRYEQYF.